This entry features one TCR beta chain sequence. The target antigen is unknown. This record belongs to a study of T cell repertoires in aging, cancer and after chemotherapy. Overall study context: Donors were grouped into six age bands spanning 30 or younger through 70 or older. Repeat sampling of healthy donors over several months to years showed clear clonal overlap. Whole-study results and caveats: Age-matched healthy donors had significantly more diverse, less clonal blood TCR repertoires than untreated cancer patients. Healthy donors lost TCR diversity with age mainly through richness, cancer patients through richness and evenness.

TCR beta rearrangements were amplified from peripheral blood genomic DNA. A mixed TRB-A/B primer pool amplified rearranged TRB by multiplex touch-down PCR. A single record per CDR3 protein comes from TCRdb applying MiXCR to the multiplex PCR reads. The data hold around 9,200 distinct CDR3 sequences, with around 34% observed a single time. Sequencing used blood. This TCR derives from a human donor in good health. The donor label of this sample is uncertain.

DNA of the CDR3: TGTGCCAGCAGCTCACTAGCGGGGGGGCGCACCGGGGAGCTGTTTTTT. It translates to CASSSLAGGRTGELFF. V gene TRBV7-9 combines with J gene TRBJ2-2, with 13 bases fitting TRBD2. The germline CDR1 and CDR2 sequences are SEHNR and FQNEAQ (reference sequence). This CDR3 comprises 16 residues. V lost 4 bases to trimming and J lost 4 bases; unmatched junction nucleotides: 3.